These 19 T cell receptor beta chains came from one sample sequenced in a study of CD8+ T cells in alopecia areata. This sample's treatment: oral pan-JAK inhibitor, 5-10 mg twice daily. After isolation, RNA underwent reverse transcription to generate cDNA as the sequencing template. Assay: immunoSEQ multiplex PCR; the TCRdb copy retains only in-frame clones and omits some. The sample yields 200,000 to 250,000 clones, approximately 72% seen once. Sample: CD4+ T cells sorted from blood, taken at approximately week 45, from a patient treated with tofacitinib. The receptors originated from a human donor with alopecia areata.

This sequence joins TRBV30 and TRBJ1-6; 11 bases map to TRBD1. CDR3 size: 17 residues. Germline CDR1 reads GTSNPN; CDR2 reads SVGIG (reference sequence). Trimming cost V 3 bases and J 0 bases; bases outside gene matches: 4. The CDR3 loop reads CAWSQGTGGSYNSPLHF. CDR3 sequence (DNA): TGTGCCTGGAGCCAAGGGACAGGGGGCTCCTATAATTCACCCCTCCACTTT.

V usage is TRBV5-6 and J usage is TRBJ1-5, with D perhaps matching TRBD1 (5 bases). CDR3 size: 16 residues. Germline lookup yields CDR1 SGHDT and CDR2 YYEEEE. V was clipped by 0 bases and J by 6 bases, with 16 bases between them. The CDR3 sequence: CASSLGGGTVGQPQHF. In nucleotides, the CDR3 is TGTGCCAGCAGCTTGGGTGGTGGGACCGTAGGTCAGCCCCAGCATTTT. Full variable domain (remainder filled in from reference TRBV5-6 and TRBJ1-5): DAGVTQSPTHLIKTRGQQVTLRCSPKSGHDTVSWYQQALGQGPQFIFQYYEEEERQRGNFPDRFSGHQFPNYSSELNVNALLLGDSALYLCASSLGGGTVGQPQHFGDGTRLSIL.

The chain combines TRBV30 with TRBJ1-2; D unclear. The CDR3 loop spans 17 amino acids. Trimming cost V 4 bases and J 0 bases, with 21 bases left between them. CDR1 GTSNPN and CDR2 SVGIG come from the germline V gene (reference sequence). The DNA for the CDR3 is TGTGCCTGGACCCAGCGCGGCAGGCAAACTACTAACTATGGCTACACCTTC. Its protein product is CAWTQRGRQTTNYGYTF.

The chain carries TRBV10-3 and TRBJ2-3, with 8 bases lining up with TRBD2. CDR1 and CDR2 (germline): ENHRY, SYGVKD. The CDR3 runs 16 residues. V shed 6 bases and J 6 bases; nucleotides not matched to a gene: 14. The CDR3 is CAIRERNGGASDTQYF. The CDR3, as DNA: TGTGCCATCAGGGAGCGCAACGGGGGGGCCTCTGATACGCAGTATTTT.

The chain links TRBV7-9 to TRBJ1-1; possibly TRBD1 for D (5 bases). The CDR3 length is 15 residues. Germline CDR1 SEHNR, CDR2 FQNEAQ (reference sequence). Trimming removed 1 base at V and 2 bases at J, with 11 bases between. The CDR3 DNA reads as TGTGCCAGCAGCTTAGGGGGGAGTGGAAACACTGAAGCTTTCTTT. Its protein is CASSLGGSGNTEAFF.

The rearrangement joins TRBV5-1 to TRBJ2-4; D may be TRBD1 (6 bases). This CDR3 has 13 residues. In germline, CDR1 is SGHRS, CDR2 YFSETQ. The V end was cut by 2 bases, the J end by 8 bases, with 11 bases between. The CDR3 DNA follows: TGCGCCAGCAGCTTAAGATCAGGGGACATTCAGTACTTC. Protein product: CASSLRSGDIQYF.

This chain connects TRBV30 to TRBJ1-1, with 7 bases identical to TRBD1. The ends lost 4 bases at V and 5 bases at J; junction bases unmatched: 10. The CDR3 has 14 amino acids. CDR1 GTSNPN and CDR2 SVGIG come from the germline V gene (reference sequence). In DNA, the CDR3 is TGTGCCTGGAATCGCGACAGGGCGAGTACTGAAGCTTTCTTT. This translates into CAWNRDRASTEAFF.

The chain couples TRBV28 to TRBJ1-2; 9 bases are shared with TRBD1. The germline CDR1 and CDR2 sequences are MDHEN and SYDVKM. This CDR3 contains 13 residues. Trimming at V came to 7 bases and at J to 4 bases, leaving 4 bases not matched to a gene. The CDR3 DNA reads as TGTGCCAGCACCGGACAGGGGATCTATGGCTACACCTTC. Translation gives CASTGQGIYGYTF.

J is TRBJ2-1 and V is TRBV5-1; possible D gene TRBD2, 5 bases. The CDR3 loop spans 15 amino acids. V lost 1 base and J 0 bases, leaving 8 bases between the germline ends. Germline V gene data show CDR1 as SGHRS and CDR2 as YFSETQ. The CDR3 bases are TGCGCCAGCAGCTTGTGGAGGAGCTCCTACAATGAGCAGTTCTTC. Amino acids: CASSLWRSSYNEQFF.

This rearrangement joins TRBV29-1 to TRBJ2-1; D is unresolved. The V and J ends lost 3 bases and 4 bases respectively, with 10 bases between them. CDR1 SQVTM and CDR2 ANQGSEA come from the germline V gene. The CDR3 spans 13 residues. CDR3 DNA: TGCAGCGTTGACCGGGCTAATTACAATGAGCAGTTCTTC. Encoded protein: CSVDRANYNEQFF.

This clone was observed a few times. The gene calls are TRBV7-2 and TRBJ1-5, with TRBD1 identical over 9 bases. Germline V CDR1 and CDR2: SGHTA, FQGNSA. There are 15 residues in the CDR3. Unmatched junction bases numbered 5, after V lost 2 bases and J lost 6 bases. CDR3 sequence (DNA): TGTGCCAGCAGCTTAACCGGACAGGGGACTCAGCCCCAGCATTTT. Protein sequence: CASSLTGQGTQPQHF.

This rearrangement joins TRBV29-1 to TRBJ1-1, with a possible D match to TRBD1 (6 bases). Trimming took 2 bases from V and 0 from J, leaving 7 bases between them. Germline values: CDR1 SQVTM, CDR2 ANQGSEA. CDR3 length equals 13 residues. For the CDR3, the DNA is TGCAGCGTTGAACCAGGGGTGAACACTGAAGCTTTCTTT. Protein: CSVEPGVNTEAFF.

The gene calls are TRBV5-1 and TRBJ2-7; 9 bases are shared with TRBD1. The CDR3 is 14 residues long. Germline CDR1 reads SGHRS; CDR2 reads YFSETQ. V shed 3 bases, J shed 5 bases, and the junction held 6 bases outside the gene matches. The CDR3 DNA reads TGCGCCAGCAGCTCCAGGACAGGGGAGGACGAGCAGTACTTC. Translation: CASSSRTGEDEQYF.

CDR3 protein: CASSETGGNGYTF. CDR3 nucleotides: TGTGCCAGCAGTGAGACAGGGGGCAATGGCTACACCTTC. The chain has TRBV25-1 and TRBJ1-2, with 10 bases identical to TRBD1. The V gene end was trimmed by 3 bases and the J gene end by 6 bases; junction bases not matched to a gene: 1. The CDR3 is made up of 13 amino acids. CDR1 and CDR2 from the germline V gene are MGHDK and SYGVNS.

The chain employs TRBV5-1 and TRBJ2-4; 12 bases are a match to TRBD2. This CDR3 region has 17 residues. From germline, CDR1 is SGHRS and CDR2 YFSETQ. V dropped 4 bases and J dropped 1; count of bases not matched to a gene: 6. CDR3 DNA sequence: TGCGCCAGCAGCGCCTGGACTAGCGGGGACGCCAAAAACATTCAGTACTTC. It codes for CASSAWTSGDAKNIQYF.

For this clone: Other DNA sequences in this specimen translate into the identical CDR3. The chain couples TRBV7-6 to TRBJ1-5; TRBD1 matches 8 bases. CDR1 and CDR2 (germline): SGHVS, FNYEAQ. The V segment lost 6 bases and the J segment 4 bases; nucleotides outside the gene matches: 8. The CDR3 is 15 residues long. The CDR3 DNA reads as TGTGCCAGCAGTCAAGGACAGGGTGGAAATCAGCCCCAGCATTTT. It yields the protein CASSQGQGGNQPQHF. Full variable domain (remainder filled in from reference TRBV7-6 and TRBJ1-5): GAGVSQSPRYKVTKRGQDVALRCDPISGHVSLYWYRQALGQGPEFLTYFNYEAQQDKSGLPNDRFSAERPEGSISTLTIQRTEQRDSAMYRCASSQGQGGNQPQHFGDGTRLSIL.

This chain uses TRBV5-1 with TRBJ2-5, with D maybe TRBD2 (5 bases). The CDR3 covers 15 residues. The V and J ends lost 3 bases and 2 bases respectively, with 14 bases between them. From germline, CDR1 is SGHRS and CDR2 YFSETQ. CDR3 sequence: CASSYQRKTQETQYF. CDR3 sequence (DNA): TGCGCCAGCAGCTATCAGCGGAAGACTCAAGAGACCCAGTACTTC.

To note about this clone: Other DNA variants within this sample encode the same CDR3. The rearrangement joins TRBV30 to TRBJ2-3; D call uncertain. The ends were cut back, 2 bases at V and 1 base at J, with 4 bases in the middle. Germline lookup yields CDR1 GTSNPN and CDR2 SVGIG (reference sequence). The CDR3 contains 12 residues. The CDR3 sequence is CAWSSGTDTQYF. As DNA, the CDR3 is TGTGCCTGGAGTTCCGGCACAGATACGCAGTATTTT.

The chain couples TRBV28 to TRBJ2-4; 7 bases are shared with TRBD2. J was trimmed by 0 bases and V by 6 bases; bases with no gene match: 11. Germline V gene lookup returns CDR1 MDHEN and CDR2 SYDVKM. The CDR3 has 17 amino acids. Written as DNA, the CDR3 is TGTGCCAGCAGCCCGACGTTAGGGAGGGGAGCCAAAAACATTCAGTACTTC. Amino acid sequence: CASSPTLGRGAKNIQYF.